Listed below are T cell receptor beta chains from one sample, sequenced in a study of control samples from healthy donors and cancer patients. Profiling relied on immunoSEQ multiplex PCR, and the TCRdb table lists in-frame clones only, not all of them. Of nearly 35,000 clones in the sample, 85% to 95% are singletons; the top ten hold 1.5% to 2%. The sequenced sample was PBMCs. These receptors all stem from a man between 35 and 55 years old with colorectal cancer. Both conserved end residues are trimmed from each CDR3. A D gene is named only where the DNA matches it firmly.

-	TRBV1	TRBJ1-1	TSSHRQGFNAEAF
-	TRBV29-1	TRBJ1-3	SVRGGSGNTIY
TRBD1	TRBV19	TRBJ1-2	ASSTDRGYGYT
-	TRBV2	TRBJ2-1	ASSPYNEQF
-	TRBV19	TRBJ1-1	ASSPSKTTEAF
-	TRBV7-3	TRBJ1-1	ASSPGRNTEAF
-	TRBV3-1/TRBV3-2	TRBJ2-5	ASSPASVFQETQY
-	TRBV15	TRBJ2-1	ATSLWGVQF
-	TRBV6-5	TRBJ2-1	ASAYGPPSHEQF
-	TRBV5-1	TRBJ1-2	ASSLVGQGGGYT
-	TRBV5-6	TRBJ1-2	ASSFRSYQRTAVGYT
-	TRBV6-4	TRBJ2-3	ASSDSFGGSPDTQY
TRBD2	TRBV30	TRBJ2-3	AWGRSGGAIDTQY
-	TRBV6-6	TRBJ2-6	ASMVGAGGANVLT
-	TRBV4-1	TRBJ1-2	ASSQGQPKGYT